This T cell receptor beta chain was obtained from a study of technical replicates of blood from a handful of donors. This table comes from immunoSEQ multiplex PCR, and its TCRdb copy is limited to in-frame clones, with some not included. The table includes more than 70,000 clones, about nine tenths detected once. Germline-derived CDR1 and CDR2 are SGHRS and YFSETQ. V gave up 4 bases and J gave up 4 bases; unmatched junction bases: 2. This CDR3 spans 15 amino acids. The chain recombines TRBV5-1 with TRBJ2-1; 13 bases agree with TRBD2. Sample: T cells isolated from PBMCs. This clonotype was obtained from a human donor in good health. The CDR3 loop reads CASSQGLAGYNEQFF. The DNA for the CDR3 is TGCGCCAGCAGCCAGGGACTAGCGGGGTACAATGAGCAGTTCTTC. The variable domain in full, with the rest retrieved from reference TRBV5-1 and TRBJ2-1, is KAGVTQTPRYLIKTRGQQVTLSCSPISGHRSVSWYQQTPGQGLQFLFEYFSETQRNKGNFPGRFSGRQFSNSRSEMNVSTLELGDSALYLCASSQGLAGYNEQFFGPGTRLTVL.